This T cell receptor beta chain was obtained from a study of blood T cells in healthy people across ages. The germline V and J ends were trimmed by 0 bases and 0 bases, with 10 bases remaining between them. Per the germline V gene, CDR1 is SGHRS and CDR2 is YFSETQ. The CDR3 extends over 17 amino acids. Regarding the study as a whole: Per million T cells, TCR beta diversity dropped about linearly as age rose. Naive T cell percentage by flow cytometry tracked strongly with beta diversity. The donors' CMV status was not determined, possibly confounding changes in expanded clonotypes. The study found more naive CD4+ cells and higher diversity in long-lived than aged donors.

This clonotype was counted a few times. Its cognate antigen is unknown. A J-beta primer mix and a sample-barcoded 5' primer were used in a second PCR of roughly 6 to 12 cycles. MiXCR was run by TCRdb on the 5' RACE reads, yielding one entry per CDR3 protein. This sample has about a million distinct CDR3 sequences; around two fifths occur once, and the top ten carry around 14%. The sample taken for sequencing was blood. The chain links TRBV5-1 to TRBJ2-6; D not certain. The receptor was derived from a man younger than 35 in good health. The CDR3 protein is CASSLGSSLSGANVLTF. CDR3 DNA sequence: TGCGCCAGCAGCTTGGGGAGTTCCCTCTCTGGGGCCAACGTCCTGACTTTC.